This TCR beta chain was profiled in a study of technical replicates of blood from several donors. Per germline, CDR1 MNHEY and CDR2 SVGAGI. The V end lost 10 bases, the J end lost 1 base, and 17 bases lay between the germline ends. The CDR3 spans 14 residues. Assay: immunoSEQ multiplex PCR; the TCRdb copy retains only in-frame clones and omits some. This table holds about 44,000 clones, 96% found once. The genes are TRBV6-5 and TRBJ2-7, with D maybe TRBD1 (5 bases). This receptor was obtained from a human donor in good health. Sequenced material: T cells isolated from PBMCs. The CDR3 DNA sequence: TGTGCCACCCTACGTCTCTCAGGGTCCTACGAGCAGTACTTC. Protein product: CATLRLSGSYEQYF.